Listed below are T cell receptor beta chains from one sample, sequenced in a study of identical twins. TCRdb analysed the 5' RACE reads with MiXCR anew, one entry per CDR3 protein. The data show around 490,000 distinct CDR3 sequences, with 14% seen just once and approximately 0.98% held by the top ten. These records were also assigned to another study, of yellow fever vaccine responses in identical twins.

The sample comprised CD4+ T cells sorted from blood. The receptors stem from a woman under 30 in good health. Both conserved end residues are part of each CDR3. Each record gives: J gene, D gene, V gene, clone size, CDR3 DNA, CDR3 protein. D genes are given only for firm matches. Clone size is given for some rows only: seen once, a few or many times, or a class if the clone is expanded.

TRBJ2-7 | TRBD1 | TRBV20-1 | few | TGCAGTGCCCCGGGACAGGGGGTCTTCTACGAGCAGTACTTC | CSAPGQGVFYEQYF
TRBJ2-1 | NA | TRBV2 | few | TGTGCCAGCAGTTTTTTCTATGGTCCAGACAATGAGCAGTTCTTC | CASSFFYGPDNEQFF
TRBJ1-6 | NA | TRBV7-9 | few | TGTGCCAGCAGCTTCTCCGGACGGAGCTCCTATAATTCACCCCTCCACTTT | CASSFSGRSSYNSPLHF
TRBJ2-1 | NA | TRBV5-5 | NA | TGTGCCAGCAGTCCACGAGAGGGGAACTCCTACAATGAGCAGTTCTTC | CASSPREGNSYNEQFF
TRBJ2-5 | TRBD2 | TRBV6-2/TRBV6-3 | few | TGTGCCAGCAGTAACGGACTAGCGGAGACCCAGTACTTC | CASSNGLAETQYF
TRBJ2-1 | NA | TRBV4-2 | NA | TGTGCCAGCAGCCAAGGGTGGACATACAATGAGCAGTTCTTC | CASSQGWTYNEQFF
TRBJ1-1 | NA | TRBV2 | NA | TGTGCCAGCAGAGAAGTGCTGATTGGTACTGAAGCTTTCTTT | CASREVLIGTEAFF
TRBJ1-1 | NA | TRBV14 | NA | TGTGCCAGCAGCCAAGTCAGGGGCCGGACTGAAGCTTTCTTT | CASSQVRGRTEAFF
TRBJ1-2 | NA | TRBV7-2 | many | TGTGCCAGCAGCTTGACAGGCTCCTATGGCTACACCTTC | CASSLTGSYGYTF
TRBJ1-4 | NA | TRBV20-1 | NA | TGCAGTGCTGCTAGACAGGCCAATGAAAAACTGTTTTTT | CSAARQANEKLFF
TRBJ2-5 | TRBD2 | TRBV20-1 | many | TGCAGTGCTGAAAAACTAGCGGGGGGACTCGAAGAGACCCAGTACTTC | CSAEKLAGGLEETQYF
TRBJ2-7 | TRBD1 | TRBV5-1 | many | TGCGCCAGCAGCGGACAGGGAGCCTACGAGCAGTACTTC | CASSGQGAYEQYF
TRBJ2-4 | NA | TRBV21-1 | few | TGTGCCAGCAGCAAAGTGATAGACGGACTAGCCAAAAACATTCAGTACTTC | CASSKVIDGLAKNIQYF
TRBJ2-2 | TRBD1 | TRBV5-4 | NA | TGTGCCAGCAGCGGGCGGACAGGGGGTCGGACCGGGGAGCTGTTTTTT | CASSGRTGGRTGELFF
TRBJ1-2 | TRBD1 | TRBV3-1 | NA | TGTGCCAGCAGCCCCCGTCGGACAGGGCAATATGGCTACACCTTC | CASSPRRTGQYGYTF
TRBJ2-3 | NA | TRBV7-9 | few | TGTGCCAGCAGCTTAAGTCGTTCTAGCCCAGATACGCAGTATTTT | CASSLSRSSPDTQYF
TRBJ2-5 | TRBD1 | TRBV7-2 | NA | TGTGCCAGCAGCGGAGTCGGACAGGGCCAGACCCAGTACTTC | CASSGVGQGQTQYF
TRBJ1-4 | NA | TRBV10-3 | few | TGTGCCATTAGTGCTGCAACTAATGAAAAACTGTTTTTT | CAISAATNEKLFF
TRBJ2-7 | NA | TRBV18 | few | TGTGCCAGCTCACCACTTCCGGGTACCTACGAGCAGTACTTC | CASSPLPGTYEQYF
TRBJ2-1 | NA | TRBV14 | few | TGTGCCAGCAGCCAAGTTCTCGGTGTGGGGCAGTTCTTC | CASSQVLGVGQFF
TRBJ2-3 | TRBD2 | TRBV30 | NA | TGTGCCTGGGGGGGGGGTAGCACAGATACGCAGTATTTT | CAWGGGSTDTQYF
TRBJ2-7 | NA | TRBV9 | NA | TGTGCCAGCAGCCCCGGGAGAACCGGGAGCTCCTACGAGCAGTACTTC | CASSPGRTGSSYEQYF
TRBJ2-7 | NA | TRBV19 | NA | TGTGCCAGTAGTACCAGCTTCGGGACAAGCTACGAGCAGTACTTC | CASSTSFGTSYEQYF
TRBJ2-7 | NA | TRBV2 | NA | TGTGCCAGCAGTTTGGAGGCGGCTAGCCCGGGAACCGACGAGCAGTACTTC | CASSLEAASPGTDEQYF
TRBJ2-2 | TRBD2 | TRBV28 | NA | TGTGCCATGAGCTTCGGTTTCGGTTGGACTAGCGGGAAGGTGTACACCGGGGAGCTGTTTTTT | CAMSFGFGWTSGKVYTGELFF
TRBJ2-1 | NA | TRBV20-1 | NA | TGCAGTGCTAGGCAGAGGTACAGGGGGCTTCTAGCGGGGTACAATGAGCAGTTCTTC | CSARQRYRGLLAGYNEQFF
TRBJ1-4 | NA | TRBV20-1 | NA | TGCAGTGCTAGCGCCGGGGCCGAAAAACTGTTTTTT | CSASAGAEKLFF
TRBJ2-7 | TRBD1 | TRBV12-3/TRBV12-4 | many | TGTGCCAGCAGACCCGGGACAGGGGGCCCCTACGAGCAGTACTTC | CASRPGTGGPYEQYF
TRBJ2-7 | NA | TRBV5-6 | NA | TGTGCCAGCAGCCCGACCAGGACAAGCCTGGGGGAGCAGTACTTC | CASSPTRTSLGEQYF
TRBJ2-2 | TRBD2 | TRBV12-3/TRBV12-4 | NA | TGTGCCAGCAGTTTCCGAACTAGCGGGACCGGGGAGCTGTTTTTT | CASSFRTSGTGELFF
TRBJ2-6 | NA | TRBV20-1 | few | TGCAGTGCTAGAGATGCAGCAGGGTCGGGGGCCAACGTCCTGACTTTC | CSARDAAGSGANVLTF
TRBJ2-5 | NA | TRBV25-1 | few | TGTGCCAGCAGTGATACCGGGACGGTACAAGAGACCCAGTACTTC | CASSDTGTVQETQYF
TRBJ2-1 | NA | TRBV7-9 | few | TGTGCCAGCAGCTCCACCCAAACAGGGGGGGCCTACAATGAGCAGTTCTTC | CASSSTQTGGAYNEQFF
TRBJ2-5 | TRBD2 | TRBV4-3 | many | TGCGCCAGCAGCCAAGGCGGGACTAGCGGGAAAGAGACCCAGTACTTC | CASSQGGTSGKETQYF
TRBJ2-1 | NA | TRBV7-8 | many | TGTGCCAGCAGCTACTACAGGGCTCCCGGGGATGAGCAGTTCTTC | CASSYYRAPGDEQFF
TRBJ1-1 | TRBD1 | TRBV6-1 | many | TGTGCCAGCAAACTCGGACAGGGGGTGAACACTGAAGCTTTCTTT | CASKLGQGVNTEAFF
TRBJ1-6 | NA | TRBV7-2 | few | TGTGCCAGCAGCTTATTAGGGGGTGGCAATTCACCCCTCCACTTT | CASSLLGGGNSPLHF
TRBJ2-5 | NA | TRBV5-1 | few | TGCGCCAGCAGCTTTGGGCAGGAGATACAAGAGACCCAGTACTTC | CASSFGQEIQETQYF
TRBJ1-2 | NA | TRBV7-2 | NA | TGTGCCAGCAGCTTAGGAGGCGGGACGATCTATGGCTACACCTTC | CASSLGGGTIYGYTF
TRBJ2-7 | NA | TRBV15 | NA | TGTGCCACCAGCAGACCTCCTGGTTCCTACGAGCAGTACTTC | CATSRPPGSYEQYF
TRBJ2-3 | TRBD2 | TRBV2 | once | TGTGCCAGCAGTCGACTAGCGGGAGGCCGGGGCACAGATACGCAGTATTTT | CASSRLAGGRGTDTQYF
TRBJ2-3 | NA | TRBV20-1 | few | TGCAGTGCTAGGGTGGTAGATACGCAGTATTTT | CSARVVDTQYF
TRBJ2-3 | NA | TRBV9 | NA | TGTGCCAGCAGCGTAGGAGCAGGCACAGATACGCAGTATTTT | CASSVGAGTDTQYF
TRBJ2-7 | TRBD2 | TRBV7-9 | NA | TGTGCCAGCAGTACGGGTCGTCTACTAGCGGGGTACGAGCAGTACTTC | CASSTGRLLAGYEQYF
TRBJ2-2 | TRBD2 | TRBV6-1 | NA | TGTGCCAGCAGCCTAAGGGCTTTAGCGGGGGGGTCGACCGGGGAGCTGTTTTTT | CASSLRALAGGSTGELFF
TRBJ2-3 | NA | TRBV5-1 | NA | TGCGCCAGCAGCTTCTCCCGGCAGAGCACAGATACGCAGTATTTT | CASSFSRQSTDTQYF
TRBJ2-5 | TRBD1 | TRBV6-2/TRBV6-3 | NA | TGTGCCAGCAGACTCGGGACAGTCGAGACCCAGTACTTC | CASRLGTVETQYF
TRBJ2-5 | NA | TRBV15 | many | TGTGCCACCAGCTCCCTTGCTGGTCAAGAGACCCAGTACTTC | CATSSLAGQETQYF
TRBJ2-7 | NA | TRBV5-1 | many | TGCGCCAGCAGCTACAGCAGCGAAGGGGAGCAGTACTTC | CASSYSSEGEQYF
TRBJ2-3 | TRBD2 | TRBV28 | few | TGTGCCAGCAGTCCCCCTAGCGGGATGGTGGATACGCAGTATTTT | CASSPPSGMVDTQYF
TRBJ2-7 | TRBD2 | TRBV14 | NA | TGTGCCAGCAGCCAAGATTTACTAGCGGCCTCGCACGAGCAGTACTTC | CASSQDLLAASHEQYF
TRBJ2-1 | NA | TRBV24-1 | few | TGTGCCACCAGTGGGGCAGGGAAGTCGGGTGAGCAGTTCTTC | CATSGAGKSGEQFF
TRBJ2-2 | NA | TRBV19 | few | TGTGCCAGTAAAGCCAGGGCGGACACCGGGGAGCTGTTTTTT | CASKARADTGELFF
TRBJ2-4 | NA | TRBV12-3/TRBV12-4 | many | TGTGCCAGCAGCCTGGACAGTACCAAAAACATTCAGTACTTC | CASSLDSTKNIQYF
TRBJ2-7 | TRBD1 | TRBV5-7 | few | TGTGCCAGCAGCTTAGGACAGGGGTCCCACGAGCAGTACTTC | CASSLGQGSHEQYF